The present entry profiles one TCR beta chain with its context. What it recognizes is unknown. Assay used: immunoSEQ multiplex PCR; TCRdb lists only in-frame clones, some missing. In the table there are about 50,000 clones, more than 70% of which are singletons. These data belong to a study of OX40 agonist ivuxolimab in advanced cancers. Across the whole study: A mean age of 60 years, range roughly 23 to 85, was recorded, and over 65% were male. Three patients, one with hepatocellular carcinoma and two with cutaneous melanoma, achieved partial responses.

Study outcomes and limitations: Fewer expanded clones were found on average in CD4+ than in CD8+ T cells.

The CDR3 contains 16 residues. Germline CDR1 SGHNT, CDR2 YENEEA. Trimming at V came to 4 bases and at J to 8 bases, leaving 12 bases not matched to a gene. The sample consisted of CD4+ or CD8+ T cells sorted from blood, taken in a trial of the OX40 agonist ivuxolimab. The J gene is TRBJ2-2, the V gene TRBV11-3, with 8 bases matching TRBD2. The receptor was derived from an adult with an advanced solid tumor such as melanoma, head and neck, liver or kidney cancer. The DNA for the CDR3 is TGTGCCAGCAGCTCCCCCGGGGTAGCGGGAAGAGGGGAGCTGTTTTTT. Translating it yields CASSSPGVAGRGELFF.